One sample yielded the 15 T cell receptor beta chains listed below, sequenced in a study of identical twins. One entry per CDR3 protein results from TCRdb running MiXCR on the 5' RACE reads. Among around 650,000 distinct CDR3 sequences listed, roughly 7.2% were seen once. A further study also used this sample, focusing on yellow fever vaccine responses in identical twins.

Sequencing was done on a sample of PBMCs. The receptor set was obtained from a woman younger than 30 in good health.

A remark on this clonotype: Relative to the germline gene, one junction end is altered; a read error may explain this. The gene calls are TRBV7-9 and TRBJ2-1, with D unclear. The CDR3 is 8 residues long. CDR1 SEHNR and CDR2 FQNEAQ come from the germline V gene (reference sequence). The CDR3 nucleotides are TGTGCTACCCAGCTTGGGATCTTC. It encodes CATQLGIF.

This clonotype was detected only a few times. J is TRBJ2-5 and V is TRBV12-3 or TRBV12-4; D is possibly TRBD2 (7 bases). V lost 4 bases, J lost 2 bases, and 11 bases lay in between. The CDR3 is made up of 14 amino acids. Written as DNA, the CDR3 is TGTGCCAGCAGTTACAGGGAGGGGCAAGAGACCCAGTACTTC. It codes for CASSYREGQETQYF.

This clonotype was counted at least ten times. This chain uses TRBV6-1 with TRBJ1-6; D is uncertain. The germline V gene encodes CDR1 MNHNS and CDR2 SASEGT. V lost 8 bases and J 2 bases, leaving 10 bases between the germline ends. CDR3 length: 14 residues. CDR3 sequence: CASRTDTYNSPLHF. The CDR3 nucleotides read TGTGCCAGCCGAACAGATACCTATAATTCACCCCTCCACTTT.

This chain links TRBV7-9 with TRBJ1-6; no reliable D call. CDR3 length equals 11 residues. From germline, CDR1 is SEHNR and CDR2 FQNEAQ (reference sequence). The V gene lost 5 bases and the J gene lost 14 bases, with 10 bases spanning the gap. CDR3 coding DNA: TGTGCCAGCAGCCCGGGCGTGGCCCTCCACTTT. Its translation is CASSPGVALHF.

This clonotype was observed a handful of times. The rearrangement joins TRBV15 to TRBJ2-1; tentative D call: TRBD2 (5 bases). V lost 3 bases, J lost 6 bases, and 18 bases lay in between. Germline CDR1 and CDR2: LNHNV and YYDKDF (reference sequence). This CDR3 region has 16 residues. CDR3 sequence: CATSSVSILASNEQFF. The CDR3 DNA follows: TGTGCCACCAGCAGTGTTTCAATTCTAGCTTCCAATGAGCAGTTCTTC.

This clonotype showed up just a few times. CDR3 in amino acids: CASSYISGGSYEQYF. DNA for the CDR3: TGTGCCAGCAGTTACATTTCGGGGGGCAGCTACGAGCAGTACTTC. V gene TRBV6-5 combines with J gene TRBJ2-7; perhaps TRBD2 as D (7 bases). The V gene lost 2 bases and the J gene lost 3 bases, with 14 bases spanning the gap. The CDR3 consists of 15 residues. CDR1 is MNHEY, CDR2 SVGAGI, per germline.

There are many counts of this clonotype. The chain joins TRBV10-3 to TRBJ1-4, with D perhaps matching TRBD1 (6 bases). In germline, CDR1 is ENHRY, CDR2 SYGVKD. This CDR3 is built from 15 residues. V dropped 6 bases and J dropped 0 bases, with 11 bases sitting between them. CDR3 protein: CAIRQGTATNEKLFF. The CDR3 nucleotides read TGTGCCATCAGGCAGGGGACTGCAACTAATGAAAAACTGTTTTTT.

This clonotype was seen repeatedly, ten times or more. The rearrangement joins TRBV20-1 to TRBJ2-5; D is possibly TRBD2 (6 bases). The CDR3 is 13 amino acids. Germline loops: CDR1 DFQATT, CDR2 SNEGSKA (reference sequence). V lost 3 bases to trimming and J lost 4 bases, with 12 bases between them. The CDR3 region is CSASGGAGETQYF. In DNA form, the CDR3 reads TGCAGTGCTAGTGGGGGAGCGGGAGAGACCCAGTACTTC.

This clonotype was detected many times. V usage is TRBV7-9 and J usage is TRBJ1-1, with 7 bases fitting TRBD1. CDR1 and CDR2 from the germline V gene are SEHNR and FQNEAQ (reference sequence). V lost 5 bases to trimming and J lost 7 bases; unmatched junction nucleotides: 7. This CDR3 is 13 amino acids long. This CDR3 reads CASSPGGDSEAFF. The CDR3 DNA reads TGTGCCAGCAGCCCGGGTGGGGACAGTGAAGCTTTCTTT.

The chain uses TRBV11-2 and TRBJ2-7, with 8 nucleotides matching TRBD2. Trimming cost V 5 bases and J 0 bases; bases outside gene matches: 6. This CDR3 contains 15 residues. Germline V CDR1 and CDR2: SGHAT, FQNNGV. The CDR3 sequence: CASSPRGGSSYEQYV. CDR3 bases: TGTGCCAGCAGCCCCCGGGGGGGAAGCTCCTACGAGCAGTACGTC.

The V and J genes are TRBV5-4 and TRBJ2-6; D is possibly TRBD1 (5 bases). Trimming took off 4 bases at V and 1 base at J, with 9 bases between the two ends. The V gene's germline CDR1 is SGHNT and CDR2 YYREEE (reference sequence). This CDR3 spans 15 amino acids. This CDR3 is CASSDPGSGANVLTF. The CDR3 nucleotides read TGTGCCAGCAGCGATCCAGGGTCTGGGGCCAACGTCCTGACTTTC.

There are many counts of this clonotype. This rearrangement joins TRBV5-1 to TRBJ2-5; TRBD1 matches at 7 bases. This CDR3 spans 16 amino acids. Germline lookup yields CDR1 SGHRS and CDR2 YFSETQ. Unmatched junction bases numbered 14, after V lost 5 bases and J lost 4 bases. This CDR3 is CASSPSWTGGRETQYF. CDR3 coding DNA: TGCGCCAGCAGTCCATCCTGGACAGGTGGGAGAGAGACCCAGTACTTC.

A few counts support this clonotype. CDR3 sequence reads: CASSQVGQYTGELFF. CDR3 coding DNA: TGTGCCAGCAGCCAAGTAGGACAGTACACCGGGGAGCTGTTTTTT. The V and J genes are TRBV14 and TRBJ2-2; D is perhaps TRBD1 (6 bases). The CDR3 is 15 amino acids. V was cut by 1 base and J by 3 bases, with 9 bases left in between. Germline-derived CDR1 and CDR2 are SGHDN and FVKESK.

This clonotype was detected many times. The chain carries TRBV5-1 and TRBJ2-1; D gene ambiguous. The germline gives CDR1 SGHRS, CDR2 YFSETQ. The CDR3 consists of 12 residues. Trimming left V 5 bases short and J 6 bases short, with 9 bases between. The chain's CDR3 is CASRLSANEQFF. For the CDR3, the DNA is TGCGCCAGCAGGTTGAGCGCCAATGAGCAGTTCTTC.

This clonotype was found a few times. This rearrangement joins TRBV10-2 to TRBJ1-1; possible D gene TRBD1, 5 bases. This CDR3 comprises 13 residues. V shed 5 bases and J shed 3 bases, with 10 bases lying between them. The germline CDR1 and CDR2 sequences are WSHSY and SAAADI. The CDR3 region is CASSRARDTEAFF. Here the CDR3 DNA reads TGCGCCAGCAGTCGGGCCAGGGACACTGAAGCTTTCTTT.